The T cell receptor beta chain under discussion was sequenced for a study of regulatory T cells in long-lasting Graves disease. There are a few counts of this clonotype. As to time point: newly diagnosed GD, antithyroid drugs for less than 3 months. There was RNA extracted from PBMCs, and the TCR library was made from it. Through Arm-PCR of CDR3 regions and iRepertoire HTBI primers, TCR beta libraries were built. MiXCR was run by TCRdb on the multiplex PCR reads, yielding one entry per CDR3 protein. The data show approximately 400,000 distinct CDR3 sequences, about 16% seen once. These data were also filed under a second study, of T cells in Graves' hyperthyroidism and ophthalmopathy. That paper states: When ophthalmopathy did not progress within 18 months, Graves' hyperthyroidism was considered stable. With a median lead of about 6.9 months before onset, the model predicted ophthalmopathy.

This sequence was found in a woman in her thirties with Graves disease. The source material was peripheral blood mononuclear cells (PBMCs), sampled at new diagnosis, from a patient treated with antithyroid drugs.

The CDR3 is CASSLAPGEQYF. In DNA form, the CDR3 reads TGTGCCAGCAGCCTCGCCCCGGGCGAGCAGTACTTC. The chain employs TRBV28 and TRBJ2-7; the D is unclear. V was shortened by 6 bases and J by 6 bases, with 12 bases between the two germline ends. The CDR3 covers 12 residues. Germline assignment: CDR1 MDHEN and CDR2 SYDVKM.